Below are 11 T cell receptor beta chains sequenced from a single sample in a study of blood T cell repertoires in COVID-19. Clones were sequenced by immunoSEQ multiplex PCR, and TCRdb holds only the in-frame ones, with some missing. There are some 150,000 clones in the sample; around 80% occur only once, and almost 10% lies in the top ten. The sample comprised peripheral blood. The receptors here all came from a woman aged 50 to 65 with acute or convalescent COVID-19.

This chain links TRBV10-3 with TRBJ1-6, with TRBD1 matching over 8 bases. After removal of 8 bases from V and 6 bases from J, the junction contained 12 bases not matched to a gene. Germline CDR1 and CDR2: ENHRY and SYGVKD. This CDR3 has 16 residues. CDR3 region: CAIGQDRDGGNSPLHF. CDR3 nucleotides: TGTGCCATCGGCCAGGACAGGGACGGGGGTAATTCACCCCTCCACTTT.

The chain joins TRBV4-1 to TRBJ1-2, with 7 bases lining up with TRBD1. CDR1 MGHRA and CDR2 YSYEKL come from the germline V gene. CDR3 length equals 16 residues. Trimming removed 0 bases from V and 1 base from J; junction bases left unmatched: 5. As DNA, the CDR3 is TGCGCCAGCAGCCAAGAAGGGACAGCCTATAACTATGGCTACACCTTC. Translated: CASSQEGTAYNYGYTF.

This clone was detected only once. J is TRBJ2-5 and V is TRBV5-4, with a possible D match to TRBD1 (5 bases). V was cut by 0 bases and J by 1 base, with 10 bases left in between. There are 15 residues in the CDR3. Germline V gene data show CDR1 as SGHNT and CDR2 as YYREEE (reference sequence). For the CDR3, the DNA is TGTGCCAGCAGCTTGGGGGGCATCCCCCAAGAGACCCAGTACTTC. It yields the protein CASSLGGIPQETQYF.

The rearrangement uses TRBV6-5 and TRBJ2-7, with TRBD1 identical over 10 bases. Unmatched junction bases numbered 7, after V lost 6 bases and J lost 2 bases. CDR1 and CDR2 (germline): MNHEY, SVGAGI. The CDR3 consists of 15 residues. The CDR3 protein is CASSRTGTGAYEQYF. DNA for the CDR3: TGTGCCAGCAGCCGCACCGGGACAGGGGCCTACGAGCAGTACTTC.

The chain uses TRBV7-9 and TRBJ2-7; 14 bases agree with TRBD2. CDR1 SEHNR and CDR2 FQNEAQ come from the germline V gene (reference sequence). V lost 4 bases to trimming and J lost 2 bases; unmatched junction nucleotides: 7. The CDR3 is 17 amino acids. This chain's CDR3 is CASSSPGTSGGAYEQYF. Written as DNA, the CDR3 is TGTGCCAGCAGCTCACCCGGGACTAGCGGGGGAGCCTACGAGCAGTACTTC.

The genes are TRBV6-6 and TRBJ1-1; D perhaps matches TRBD1 (5 bases). This CDR3 spans 16 amino acids. Trimming shortened V by 8 bases and J by 6 bases, and 25 bases separated the two germline ends. The germline CDR1 and CDR2 sequences are MNHNY and SVGAGI (reference sequence). DNA for the CDR3: TGTGCCAGCCTAACCCTAGCCGCCGGGGGGGTCTCTGAAGCTTTCTTT. Its protein is CASLTLAAGGVSEAFF.

The chain carries TRBV6-5 and TRBJ2-1; D is possibly TRBD1 (6 bases). The CDR3 has 16 amino acids. V was cut by 2 bases and J by 3 bases, with 14 bases left in between. The V gene's germline CDR1 is MNHEY and CDR2 SVGAGI. Here the CDR3 reads CASSYTRGIGYNEQFF. In DNA form, the CDR3 reads TGTGCCAGCAGTTACACGAGGGGGATAGGCTACAATGAGCAGTTCTTC.

The J gene is TRBJ2-7, the V gene TRBV4-3, with TRBD1 identical over 8 bases. Unmatched junction bases numbered 7, after V lost 0 bases and J lost 0 bases. Per germline, CDR1 LGHNA and CDR2 YSLEER. This CDR3 contains 17 residues. In nucleotides, the CDR3 is TGCGCCAGCAGCCAAGAGGTTCGGGACAGGTTCTCCTACGAGCAGTACTTC. Its translation is CASSQEVRDRFSYEQYF.

V gene TRBV2 combines with J gene TRBJ2-5, with D tentatively TRBD2 (5 bases). Per the germline V gene, CDR1 is SNHLY and CDR2 is FYNNEI. V lost 10 bases and J lost 5, with 17 bases in between. CDR3 length: 13 amino acids. The CDR3: CATLRTPGETQYF. CDR3 sequence (DNA): TGTGCCACCCTACGGACTCCCGGGGAGACCCAGTACTTC.

This chain uses TRBV5-1 with TRBJ1-6; TRBD1 is a possible D gene (5 bases). CDR1 is SGHRS and CDR2 is YFSETQ in the germline V gene. V gave up 1 base and J gave up 11 bases, with 25 bases separating them. CDR3 length equals 18 residues. The CDR3 DNA sequence: TGCGCCAGCAGCTTGAGAGGAGAAGGGGCAGCTGATGGGACACCCCTCCACTTT. It encodes CASSLRGEGAADGTPLHF.

The CDR3: CSASHHSAGAHNEQFF. The DNA for the CDR3 is TGCAGTGCTAGTCACCATTCAGCGGGAGCCCACAATGAGCAGTTCTTC. V usage is TRBV20-1 and J usage is TRBJ2-1, with 8 bases lining up with TRBD2. The germline V gene has CDR1 DFQATT and CDR2 SNEGSKA (reference sequence). There are 16 residues in the CDR3. V shed 3 bases, J shed 5 bases, and the junction held 12 bases outside the gene matches.